The 5 T cell receptor beta chains below all came from one sample that was sequenced in a study of T cell responses to AZD1222 COVID-19 vaccine. Assay used: immunoSEQ multiplex PCR; TCRdb lists only in-frame clones, some missing. The sample contains more than 110,000 clones, over 90% of which appear only once. The sample here was peripheral blood, taken on day 0 of AZD1222 vaccination. All receptors derive from an adult in good health.

The gene calls are TRBV7-9 and TRBJ1-1; no clear D. V was shortened by 5 bases and J by 4 bases, with 11 bases between the two germline ends. The length of the CDR3 is 13 residues. Germline CDR1 and CDR2: SEHNR and FQNEAQ (reference sequence). The CDR3 bases are TGTGCCAGCAGCATAGGAACCGGCACTGAAGCTTTCTTT. It translates to CASSIGTGTEAFF.

The chain couples TRBV9 to TRBJ2-2; 10 bases fit TRBD1. V was clipped by 1 base and J by 7 bases; unmatched bases: 10. The CDR3 is made up of 17 amino acids. Germline values: CDR1 SGDLS, CDR2 YYNGEE. The CDR3 loop is CASSVLLGTGEDGELFF. The CDR3 coding sequence is TGTGCCAGCAGCGTACTTTTGGGGACAGGGGAAGACGGGGAGCTGTTTTTT.

This chain joins TRBV5-4 and TRBJ2-7; perhaps D is TRBD1 or TRBD2 (5 bases each). Trimming took off 0 bases at V and 6 bases at J, with 16 bases between the two ends. The CDR3 runs to 15 residues. Germline assignment: CDR1 SGHNT and CDR2 YYREEE (reference sequence). CDR3 loop: CASSLDLGVGSEQYF. CDR3 sequence (DNA): TGTGCCAGCAGCTTGGATTTAGGGGTAGGGAGCGAGCAGTACTTC.

The J gene is TRBJ2-7, the V gene TRBV7-9; tentatively, D is TRBD1 (5 bases). From germline, CDR1 is SEHNR and CDR2 FQNEAQ (reference sequence). The CDR3 consists of 12 residues. V lost 3 bases and J 3 bases, leaving 6 bases between the germline ends. The CDR3 DNA sequence: TGTGCCAGCAGCTTTACAGGCTACGAGCAGTACTTC. It yields the protein CASSFTGYEQYF.

The CDR3 DNA reads as TGTGCCAGCAGCTTCTCTACACACGAGCAGTACTTC. Translation gives CASSFSTHEQYF. The rearrangement uses TRBV7-9 and TRBJ2-7; D is undetermined. This CDR3 is 12 amino acids long. Trimming removed 3 bases from V and 5 bases from J, with 8 bases in between. From germline, CDR1 is SEHNR and CDR2 FQNEAQ (reference sequence). The entire variable domain, with the rest obtained from reference TRBV7-9 and TRBJ2-7, is as follows: DTGVSQNPRHKITKRGQNVTFRCDPISEHNRLYWYRQTLGQGPEFLTYFQNEAQLEKSRLLSDRFSAERPKGSFSTLEIQRTEQGDSAMYLCASSFSTHEQYFGPGTRLTVT.